The 27 T cell receptor beta chains reported below all come from one sample, sequenced in a study of T cells in Graves' hyperthyroidism and ophthalmopathy. What was amplified from RNA transcripts were TCR beta CDR3 regions. HTBI primers were the set used in a first-round RT-PCR of the TCR CDR3. TCRdb ran MiXCR on the multiplex PCR reads and lists one entry per CDR3 protein. The table has 250,000 to 300,000 distinct CDR3 sequences, roughly 19% seen once. The sample taken for sequencing was blood. The receptor set was obtained from a middle-aged man with Graves' ophthalmopathy.

The rearrangement links TRBV6-1 to TRBJ2-1; 10 bases align to TRBD2. Germline CDR1 MNHNS, CDR2 SASEGT. J was trimmed by 6 bases and V by 6 bases; bases with no gene match: 8. This CDR3 has 15 amino acids. The CDR3 DNA reads as TGTGCCAGCAGATCCGGACTAGCGGCCCTCAATGAGCAGTTCTTC. Protein product: CASRSGLAALNEQFF.

This clonotype appeared many times. This CDR3 is CASSRGLAYTYNEQFF. DNA for the CDR3: TGTGCCAGCAGCCGCGGACTAGCTTATACCTACAATGAGCAGTTCTTC. This chain uses TRBV3-1 with TRBJ2-1, with 8 bases fitting TRBD2. The CDR3 extends over 16 amino acids. Trimming took 4 bases from V and 2 from J; bases not matched to a gene: 7. Germline V gives CDR1 LGHDT, CDR2 YNNKEL (reference sequence).

This clonotype was picked up a small number of times. V is TRBV28 and J is TRBJ2-7, with D unresolved. V was shortened by 7 bases and J by 3 bases, with 13 bases between the two germline ends. The CDR3 is 13 residues long. Germline CDR1 and CDR2: MDHEN and SYDVKM. CDR3 nucleotides: TGTGCCAGCACCCGATCCCCCGGCTACGAGCAGTACTTC. It yields the protein CASTRSPGYEQYF.

This clonotype has ten or more counts. The CDR3 loop reads CAWKVAWSETQYF. The CDR3, as DNA: TGTGCCTGGAAGGTTGCCTGGAGCGAGACCCAGTACTTC. The V call is TRBV30, the J call TRBJ2-5; D is unresolved. CDR3 length equals 13 residues. The V end was cut by 4 bases, the J end by 5 bases, with 14 bases between. Germline V gene sequence: CDR1 GTSNPN, CDR2 SVGIG (reference sequence).

This clonotype occurred many times. CDR3 nucleotides: TGTGCCAGCAGTCCCGGGGCAGGGATCTATTCACCCCTCCACTTT. Translating it yields CASSPGAGIYSPLHF. The rearrangement links TRBV12-3 or TRBV12-4 to TRBJ1-6, with D possibly TRBD1 on 5 matching bases. V was shortened by 5 bases and J by 8 bases, with 16 bases between the two germline ends. This CDR3 is built from 15 residues.

CDR3 nucleotide sequence: TGTGCCACCCATGACAGGGCGAACACTGAAGCTTTCTTT. Translation gives CATHDRANTEAFF. The chain employs TRBV28 and TRBJ1-1; 7 nucleotides agree with TRBD1. Unmatched junction bases numbered 6, after V lost 10 bases and J lost 1 base. The V gene's germline CDR1 is MDHEN and CDR2 SYDVKM. The CDR3 extends over 13 amino acids.

This clonotype was seen many times. The chain has TRBV5-1 and TRBJ1-2; D is unclear. The ends were cut back, 0 bases at V and 2 bases at J, with 8 bases in the middle. CDR1 and CDR2 (germline): SGHRS, YFSETQ. The CDR3 loop spans 14 amino acids. The CDR3, as DNA: TGCGCCAGCAGCTTGGAGGCGATGAACTATGGCTACACCTTC. Residues: CASSLEAMNYGYTF.

The V and J genes are TRBV13 and TRBJ2-2; 8 positions agree with TRBD1. V shed 5 bases, J shed 5 bases, and the junction held 4 bases outside the gene matches. The CDR3 consists of 14 residues. Germline V CDR1 and CDR2: PRHDT, FYEKMQ (reference sequence). The chain's CDR3 is CASSPGGWTGELFF. In DNA, the CDR3 is TGTGCCAGCAGCCCAGGGGGCTGGACCGGGGAGCTGTTTTTT.

This clonotype appeared a few times. The V call is TRBV6-1, the J call TRBJ2-4; D is undetermined. CDR3 length equals 15 residues. Trimming cost V 3 bases and J 0 bases, with 9 bases left between them. The germline V gene has CDR1 MNHNS and CDR2 SASEGT. The CDR3 DNA sequence: TGTGCCAGCAGTGATGGGATGATAGCCAAAAACATTCAGTACTTC. It translates to CASSDGMIAKNIQYF.

In its sample, this clonotype was seen many times. The chain uses TRBV9 and TRBJ1-6; 7 nucleotides agree with TRBD1. The CDR3 loop spans 14 amino acids. V lost 3 bases to trimming and J lost 10 bases; unmatched junction nucleotides: 7. The germline V gene encodes CDR1 SGDLS and CDR2 YYNGEE. The CDR3 sequence is CASSANRGQSPLHF. DNA for the CDR3: TGTGCCAGCAGCGCCAACAGGGGACAGTCACCCCTCCACTTT. The full variable domain, in which reference TRBV9 and TRBJ1-6 provide the parts outside the CDR3, is DSGVTQTPKHLITATGQRVTLRCSPRSGDLSVYWYQQSLDQGLQFLIQYYNGEERAKGNILERFSAQQFPDLHSELNLSSLELGDSALYFCASSANRGQSPLHFGNGTRLTVT.

This clonotype was seen a few times. This rearrangement joins TRBV9 to TRBJ2-1; D uncertain. Trimming removed 1 base from V and 3 bases from J, with 5 bases in between. The CDR3 sequence is 13 residues long. The germline gives CDR1 SGDLS, CDR2 YYNGEE. The CDR3 coding sequence is TGTGCCAGCAGCGTATCTCTCTACAATGAGCAGTTCTTC. This gives the protein CASSVSLYNEQFF.

This clonotype was found a few times. This chain uses TRBV7-9 with TRBJ2-2; TRBD1 aligns across 11 bases. This CDR3 region has 16 residues. CDR1 SEHNR and CDR2 FQNEAQ come from the germline V gene (reference sequence). V dropped 4 bases and J dropped 4; count of bases not matched to a gene: 5. This chain's CDR3 is CASSSPGQGGTGELFF. The CDR3 coding sequence is TGTGCCAGCAGCTCCCCGGGACAGGGGGGCACCGGGGAGCTGTTTTTT.

This sequence joins TRBV6-7 and TRBJ2-6, with unresolved D. TRBV6-7 is treated as an ORF (open reading frame) with a function not yet certain. V was shortened by 0 bases and J by 0 bases, with 9 bases between the two germline ends. This CDR3 has 17 residues. The CDR3 region has the DNA TGTGCCAGCAGTTACTCCCCGTCACCCTCTGGGGCCAACGTCCTGACTTTC. The encoded protein is CASSYSPSPSGANVLTF.

This clonotype was seen repeatedly, ten times or more. V is TRBV20-1 and J is TRBJ1-2, with D unresolved. This CDR3 has 13 residues. CDR1 is DFQATT and CDR2 is SNEGSKA in the germline V gene (reference sequence). CDR3 sequence reads: CRASVSQNYGYTF. In nucleotides, the CDR3 is TGCAGGGCCTCGGTAAGCCAGAACTATGGCTACACCTTC.

This clonotype was counted between two and nine times. V is TRBV19 and J is TRBJ2-5; 8 nucleotides align to TRBD1. The germline V gene has CDR1 LNHDA and CDR2 SQIVND (reference sequence). J lost 2 bases, V lost 2 bases, and 4 bases had no gene match. This CDR3 contains 15 residues. The CDR3 protein is CASSIPNRGQETQYF. The CDR3 DNA sequence: TGTGCCAGTAGTATACCGAACAGGGGGCAAGAGACCCAGTACTTC. Full variable domain (rest looked up from reference TRBV19 and TRBJ2-5): DGGITQSPKYLFRKEGQNVTLSCEQNLNHDAMYWYRQDPGQGLRLIYYSQIVNDFQKGDIAEGYSVSREKKESFPLTVTSAQKNPTAFYLCASSIPNRGQETQYFGPGTRLLVL.

This clonotype has only a few counts. The chain is built from TRBV4-2 and TRBJ2-7; 8 positions agree with TRBD2. V gave up 10 bases and J gave up 0 bases; unmatched junction bases: 5. From germline, CDR1 is LGHNA and CDR2 YNFKEQ. CDR3 length: 13 residues. The CDR3 loop reads CATGGGPSYEQYF. CDR3 in DNA: TGTGCCACCGGGGGGGGACCCTCCTACGAGCAGTACTTC.

This sequence joins TRBV30 and TRBJ2-2; D is undetermined. The CDR3 runs to 12 residues. V shed 3 bases and J shed 1 base, with 3 bases lying between them. Germline V gene sequence: CDR1 GTSNPN, CDR2 SVGIG (reference sequence). CDR3 bases: TGTGCCTGGAGGGAGAACACCGGGGAGCTGTTTTTT. Translated, it gives CAWRENTGELFF.

This clonotype was picked up many times. The chain carries TRBV5-1 and TRBJ2-6; 8 nucleotides match TRBD2. Germline V gene data show CDR1 as SGHRS and CDR2 as YFSETQ. This CDR3 is 16 amino acids long. Trimming removed 6 bases from V and 1 base from J; junction bases left unmatched: 6. The DNA of the CDR3 is TGCGCCAGCACCACGGGAGGGGGGTCTGGGGCCAACGTCCTGACTTTC. Amino acids: CASTTGGGSGANVLTF.

This clonotype was recorded at least ten times. The chain couples TRBV5-1 to TRBJ2-3, with D tentatively TRBD1 (5 bases). The V gene's germline CDR1 is SGHRS and CDR2 YFSETQ. CDR3 length: 13 amino acids. V lost 1 base and J lost 6, with 9 bases in between. DNA of the CDR3: TGCGCCAGCAGCTTGCGGACACCCGATACGCAGTATTTT. Translating gives CASSLRTPDTQYF. The full variable domain, completed using reference TRBV5-1 and TRBJ2-3, is KAGVTQTPRYLIKTRGQQVTLSCSPISGHRSVSWYQQTPGQGLQFLFEYFSETQRNKGNFPGRFSGRQFSNSRSEMNVSTLELGDSALYLCASSLRTPDTQYFGPGTRLTVL.

The gene calls are TRBV30 and TRBJ1-2, with a possible D match to TRBD1 (6 bases). The CDR3 runs 14 residues. Trimming shortened V by 4 bases and J by 4 bases, and 16 bases separated the two germline ends. CDR1 and CDR2 (germline): GTSNPN, SVGIG (reference sequence). Here the CDR3 reads CAWTRGGGTYGYTF. For the CDR3, the DNA is TGTGCCTGGACGCGAGGTGGGGGCACCTATGGCTACACCTTC.

In this sample, this clonotype turned up many times. The chain joins TRBV7-2 to TRBJ2-7; 10 bases line up with TRBD2. V was clipped by 7 bases and J by 0 bases; unmatched bases: 6. Germline V gives CDR1 SGHTA, CDR2 FQGNSA. This CDR3 has 15 residues. CDR3 amino acids: CASTRAGGSSYEQYF. The CDR3 DNA sequence: TGTGCCAGCACCCGAGCGGGAGGGAGCTCCTACGAGCAGTACTTC.

This clonotype was seen a few times. The CDR3 loop reads CASSPQGDVLTF. The CDR3 coding sequence is TGCGCCAGCAGCCCTCAGGGTGACGTCCTGACTTTC. The J gene is TRBJ2-6, the V gene TRBV5-1, with TRBD1 as a possible D gene (5 bases). This CDR3 has 12 amino acids. Germline-derived CDR1 and CDR2 are SGHRS and YFSETQ. V shed 4 bases and J shed 11 bases, with 10 bases lying between them.

This clonotype was recorded many times. The chain links TRBV3-1 to TRBJ2-7; unclear D gene. Trimming removed 3 bases at V and 3 bases at J, with 3 bases between. The V gene's germline CDR1 is LGHDT and CDR2 YNNKEL (reference sequence). The CDR3 runs 11 residues. CDR3 DNA: TGTGCCAGCAGCCAGTACTACGAGCAGTACTTC. This gives the protein CASSQYYEQYF.

To note about this clonotype: A much larger clonotype is one base distant, so this may be a read error. V usage is TRBV3-1 and J usage is TRBJ2-3; D possibly corresponds to TRBD1 (6 bases). Germline CDR1 reads LGHDT; CDR2 reads YNNKEL (reference sequence). This CDR3 region has 13 residues. The CDR3 bases are TGTGCCGGCAGCCCGCCCGGACAGGATACGCAGTATTTT. Encoded protein: CAGSPPGQDTQYF.

This clonotype has ten or more counts. The V gene is TRBV12-3 or TRBV12-4, the J gene TRBJ2-7; TRBD2 matches at 14 bases. CDR3 length: 17 amino acids. Losses at the gene ends were 5 bases for V and 5 bases for J; bases not matched to a gene: 11. CDR3: CASSPRGLAGAVNEQYF. DNA for the CDR3: TGTGCCAGCAGTCCGAGGGGACTAGCGGGAGCGGTAAACGAGCAGTACTTC.

This chain connects TRBV9 to TRBJ1-6; 7 nucleotides line up with TRBD1. V lost 3 bases, J lost 6 bases, and 3 bases stayed unmatched. Germline V gene sequence: CDR1 SGDLS, CDR2 YYNGEE. The length of the CDR3 is 14 residues. CDR3 loop: CASSEGQPNSPLHF. For the CDR3, the DNA is TGTGCCAGCAGCGAGGGACAGCCTAATTCACCCCTCCACTTT.

The V gene is TRBV11-2, the J gene TRBJ2-7; tentatively, D is TRBD2 (5 bases). The CDR3 has 14 residues. The V gene's germline CDR1 is SGHAT and CDR2 FQNNGV. The V end was cut by 7 bases, the J end by 7 bases, with 20 bases between. The CDR3 region has the DNA TGTGCCAGCACCAACCCAGGAGGTCCCAGGGAGCAGTACTTC. It codes for CASTNPGGPREQYF.